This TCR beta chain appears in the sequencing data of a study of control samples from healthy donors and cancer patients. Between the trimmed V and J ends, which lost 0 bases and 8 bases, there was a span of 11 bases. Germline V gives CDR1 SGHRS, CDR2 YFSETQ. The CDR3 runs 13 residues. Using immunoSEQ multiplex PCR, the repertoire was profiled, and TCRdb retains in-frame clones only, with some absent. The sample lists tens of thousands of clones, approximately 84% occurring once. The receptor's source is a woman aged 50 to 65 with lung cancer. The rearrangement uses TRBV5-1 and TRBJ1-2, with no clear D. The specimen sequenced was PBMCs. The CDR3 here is CASSLGPSGGYTF. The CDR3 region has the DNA TGCGCCAGCAGCTTGGGGCCTTCAGGAGGCTACACCTTC.